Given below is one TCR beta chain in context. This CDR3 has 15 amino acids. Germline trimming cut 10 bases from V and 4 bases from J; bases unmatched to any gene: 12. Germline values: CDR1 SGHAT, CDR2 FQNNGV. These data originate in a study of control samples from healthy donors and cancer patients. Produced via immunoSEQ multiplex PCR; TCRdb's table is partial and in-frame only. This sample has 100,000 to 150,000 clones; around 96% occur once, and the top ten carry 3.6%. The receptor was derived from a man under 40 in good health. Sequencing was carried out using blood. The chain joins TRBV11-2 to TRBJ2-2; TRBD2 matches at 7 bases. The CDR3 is CATAPLTGGTGELFF. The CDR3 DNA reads TGTGCCACCGCGCCTTTGACGGGGGGCACCGGGGAGCTGTTTTTT.